This is a list of T cell receptor beta chains from one sample in a study of identifying expanded T cells in peripheral blood. Generated by immunoSEQ multiplex PCR, the TCRdb table keeps only in-frame clones and is missing some. Among about 82,000 clones, 85% to 90% were seen once, and the ten largest hold roughly 7%. Sequenced sample: blood. The receptors here all came from a person aged 18 to 75 in good health. Each CDR3 is given with its conserved first and last residue. A D gene is named only where the DNA matches it firmly. A clone size is listed for some rows: how often the clone was seen (once, few, many), or a class if it is expanded.

clone_size: -; cdr3_length: 13; v_call: TRBV25-1; d_call: -; j_call: TRBJ2-7; cdr3_aa: CASSENSAYEQYF; cdr3_nt: TGTGCCAGCAGTGAAAATTCTGCCTACGAGCAGTACTTC
clone_size: -; cdr3_length: 14; v_call: TRBV28; d_call: -; j_call: TRBJ2-3; cdr3_aa: CASSPQSVADTQYF; cdr3_nt: TGTGCCAGCAGTCCCCAATCAGTTGCAGATACGCAGTATTTT
clone_size: once; cdr3_length: 16; v_call: TRBV15; d_call: -; j_call: TRBJ1-5; cdr3_aa: CATSRDLSFSNQPQHF; cdr3_nt: TGTGCCACCAGCAGAGATCTATCGTTCAGCAATCAGCCCCAGCATTTT
clone_size: -; cdr3_length: 13; v_call: TRBV9; d_call: TRBD2; j_call: TRBJ2-3; cdr3_aa: CASGGGGVNTQYF; cdr3_nt: TGTGCCAGCGGCGGCGGGGGGGTTAATACGCAGTATTTT
clone_size: -; cdr3_length: 14; v_call: TRBV2; d_call: TRBD1; j_call: TRBJ1-5; cdr3_aa: CASSYGTGDQPQHF; cdr3_nt: TGTGCCAGCAGCTACGGGACAGGGGATCAGCCCCAGCATTTT
clone_size: -; cdr3_length: 14; v_call: TRBV30; d_call: TRBD2; j_call: TRBJ2-4; cdr3_aa: CAWSPTSAGNIQYF; cdr3_nt: TGTGCCTGGAGTCCTACTAGCGCCGGAAACATTCAGTACTTC
clone_size: -; cdr3_length: 13; v_call: TRBV19; d_call: -; j_call: TRBJ2-1; cdr3_aa: CASSTSGNNEQFF; cdr3_nt: TGTGCCAGTAGTACCAGCGGAAACAATGAGCAGTTCTTC
clone_size: -; cdr3_length: 15; v_call: TRBV11-2; d_call: TRBD1; j_call: TRBJ1-1; cdr3_aa: CASSLTGQGGYAAFF; cdr3_nt: TGTGCCAGCAGCTTGACGGGACAGGGGGGTTACGCGGCTTTCTTT
clone_size: -; cdr3_length: 13; v_call: TRBV27; d_call: -; j_call: TRBJ1-1; cdr3_aa: CASSIKKFTEAFF; cdr3_nt: TGTGCCAGCAGCATAAAGAAGTTCACTGAAGCTTTCTTT
clone_size: -; cdr3_length: 15; v_call: TRBV19; d_call: -; j_call: TRBJ1-6; cdr3_aa: CASRISQRLNSPLHF; cdr3_nt: TGTGCCAGTAGAATAAGTCAGAGACTTAATTCACCCCTCCACTTT
clone_size: -; cdr3_length: 13; v_call: TRBV18; d_call: -; j_call: TRBJ2-7; cdr3_aa: CASSLVPSYEQYF; cdr3_nt: TGTGCCAGCTCACTAGTCCCGAGCTACGAGCAGTACTTC
clone_size: -; cdr3_length: 14; v_call: TRBV19; d_call: -; j_call: TRBJ1-2; cdr3_aa: CASSPQRQEGGYTF; cdr3_nt: TGTGCCAGTAGTCCCCAGAGACAGGAAGGTGGCTACACCTTC
clone_size: -; cdr3_length: 15; v_call: TRBV4-2; d_call: TRBD1; j_call: TRBJ2-1; cdr3_aa: CASSRPGQLRNEQFF; cdr3_nt: TGTGCCAGCAGCCGGCCGGGACAGCTGAGGAATGAGCAGTTCTTC
clone_size: -; cdr3_length: 17; v_call: TRBV30; d_call: TRBD2; j_call: TRBJ2-1; cdr3_aa: CAWGISRTSGRGDEQFF; cdr3_nt: TGTGCCTGGGGAATCTCGCGGACTAGCGGGAGGGGAGATGAGCAGTTCTTC
clone_size: -; cdr3_length: 14; v_call: TRBV2; d_call: -; j_call: TRBJ1-5; cdr3_aa: CASRRRTANQPQHF; cdr3_nt: TGTGCCAGCAGGAGGAGGACGGCGAATCAGCCCCAGCATTTT
clone_size: -; cdr3_length: 15; v_call: TRBV9; d_call: TRBD1; j_call: TRBJ2-7; cdr3_aa: CASSPFRDRTYEQYF; cdr3_nt: TGTGCCAGCAGCCCCTTCCGGGACAGGACCTACGAGCAGTACTTC
clone_size: few; cdr3_length: 14; v_call: TRBV2; d_call: -; j_call: TRBJ1-1; cdr3_aa: CASSAGRLYTEAFF; cdr3_nt: TGTGCCAGCAGTGCCGGCCGTCTCTACACTGAAGCTTTCTTT
clone_size: -; cdr3_length: 15; v_call: TRBV5-5; d_call: -; j_call: TRBJ2-2; cdr3_aa: CASSLISKNTGELFF; cdr3_nt: TGTGCCAGCAGCCTGATTAGCAAGAACACCGGGGAGCTGTTTTTT
clone_size: once; cdr3_length: 13; v_call: TRBV19; d_call: -; j_call: TRBJ2-7; cdr3_aa: CATRQLSSNEQYF; cdr3_nt: TGTGCCACCCGCCAGCTCAGTTCCAACGAGCAGTACTTC
clone_size: once; cdr3_length: 15; v_call: TRBV4-2; d_call: TRBD1; j_call: TRBJ1-2; cdr3_aa: CASSRPGQVNYGYTF; cdr3_nt: TGTGCCAGCAGCCGCCCGGGACAGGTTAACTATGGCTACACCTTC
clone_size: -; cdr3_length: 14; v_call: TRBV5-4; d_call: -; j_call: TRBJ1-2; cdr3_aa: CASIPRLGADGYTF; cdr3_nt: TGTGCCAGCATCCCCCGTCTGGGGGCCGATGGCTACACCTTC
clone_size: -; cdr3_length: 14; v_call: TRBV5-1; d_call: TRBD1; j_call: TRBJ2-3; cdr3_aa: CASSRQGPSDTQYF; cdr3_nt: TGCGCCAGCAGCCGACAGGGCCCATCAGATACGCAGTATTTT
clone_size: -; cdr3_length: 13; v_call: TRBV2; d_call: TRBD1; j_call: TRBJ1-1; cdr3_aa: CASRGTANTEAFF; cdr3_nt: TGTGCCAGCAGGGGGACAGCGAACACTGAAGCTTTCTTT
clone_size: -; cdr3_length: 16; v_call: TRBV6-6; d_call: TRBD1; j_call: TRBJ1-1; cdr3_aa: CASSPSQGAPNTEAFF; cdr3_nt: TGTGCCAGCAGCCCCTCACAGGGGGCCCCGAACACTGAAGCTTTCTTT
clone_size: -; cdr3_length: 14; v_call: TRBV6-5; d_call: -; j_call: TRBJ1-1; cdr3_aa: CASSPRLGGTEAFF; cdr3_nt: TGTGCCAGCAGTCCCCGTCTCGGGGGCACTGAAGCTTTCTTT
clone_size: -; cdr3_length: 16; v_call: TRBV7-9; d_call: TRBD1; j_call: TRBJ1-2; cdr3_aa: CASSSGTGTGSYGYTF; cdr3_nt: TGTGCCAGCAGCTCTGGGACAGGCACGGGGAGCTATGGCTACACCTTC
clone_size: -; cdr3_length: 14; v_call: TRBV6-1; d_call: -; j_call: TRBJ1-1; cdr3_aa: CASLPKGGRQEAFF; cdr3_nt: TGTGCCAGCCTCCCGAAGGGGGGGAGGCAAGAAGCTTTCTTT
clone_size: -; cdr3_length: 14; v_call: TRBV6-1; d_call: -; j_call: TRBJ1-2; cdr3_aa: CASTDPGLYYGYTF; cdr3_nt: TGTGCCAGCACCGATCCCGGATTGTACTATGGCTACACCTTC
clone_size: -; cdr3_length: 12; v_call: TRBV6-4; d_call: TRBD1; j_call: TRBJ1-1; cdr3_aa: CASSDPTGRAFF; cdr3_nt: TGTGCCAGCAGTGACCCGACAGGGAGGGCTTTCTTT
clone_size: -; cdr3_length: 14; v_call: TRBV5-1; d_call: -; j_call: TRBJ2-2; cdr3_aa: CASKSGGTTGELFF; cdr3_nt: TGCGCCAGCAAATCCGGGGGAACCACCGGGGAGCTGTTTTTT
clone_size: -; cdr3_length: 17; v_call: TRBV14; d_call: -; j_call: TRBJ2-6; cdr3_aa: CASSQTPHSKGVYVLTF; cdr3_nt: TGTGCCAGCAGCCAAACTCCCCATTCAAAGGGGGTTTACGTCCTGACTTTC
clone_size: -; cdr3_length: 14; v_call: TRBV28; d_call: TRBD1; j_call: TRBJ1-4; cdr3_aa: CASSLGQVIGKLFF; cdr3_nt: TGTGCCAGCAGTTTAGGACAGGTAATCGGAAAACTGTTTTTT
clone_size: -; cdr3_length: 12; v_call: TRBV10-3; d_call: -; j_call: TRBJ1-1; cdr3_aa: CAISEMNTEAFF; cdr3_nt: TGTGCCATCAGTGAGATGAACACTGAAGCTTTCTTT
clone_size: -; cdr3_length: 14; v_call: TRBV9; d_call: -; j_call: TRBJ1-3; cdr3_aa: CASSLHPQGNTIYF; cdr3_nt: TGTGCCAGCAGCCTACACCCCCAGGGAAACACCATATATTTT
clone_size: few; cdr3_length: 14; v_call: TRBV5-1; d_call: -; j_call: TRBJ1-2; cdr3_aa: CASSLADSLYGYTF; cdr3_nt: TGCGCCAGCAGCTTGGCGGACAGCCTCTATGGCTACACCTTC
clone_size: -; cdr3_length: 15; v_call: TRBV6-5; d_call: TRBD1; j_call: TRBJ1-2; cdr3_aa: CASREGGTGVYGYTF; cdr3_nt: TGTGCCAGCAGGGAGGGGGGGACAGGGGTGTATGGCTACACCTTC
clone_size: -; cdr3_length: 14; v_call: TRBV11-3; d_call: TRBD1; j_call: TRBJ2-7; cdr3_aa: CASSPRTGASEQYF; cdr3_nt: TGTGCCAGCAGCCCACGGACAGGGGCGAGCGAGCAGTACTTC
clone_size: once; cdr3_length: 15; v_call: TRBV19; d_call: -; j_call: TRBJ1-5; cdr3_aa: CASSMREPARQPQHF; cdr3_nt: TGTGCCAGTAGTATGCGAGAGCCAGCAAGACAGCCCCAGCATTTT
clone_size: few; cdr3_length: 15; v_call: TRBV7-9; d_call: TRBD2; j_call: TRBJ2-1; cdr3_aa: CASSPTSVGANEQFF; cdr3_nt: TGTGCCAGCAGCCCAACTAGCGTCGGGGCCAATGAGCAGTTCTTC
clone_size: -; cdr3_length: 15; v_call: TRBV2; d_call: TRBD1; j_call: TRBJ1-2; cdr3_aa: CASSESGQGGSGYTF; cdr3_nt: TGTGCCAGCAGTGAAAGCGGACAGGGGGGGAGTGGCTACACCTTC
clone_size: -; cdr3_length: 15; v_call: TRBV4-1; d_call: -; j_call: TRBJ1-2; cdr3_aa: CASSQISGGNYGYTF; cdr3_nt: TGCGCCAGCAGCCAAATCTCCGGCGGTAACTATGGCTACACCTTC
clone_size: once; cdr3_length: 16; v_call: TRBV7-3; d_call: -; j_call: TRBJ2-1; cdr3_aa: CASSLMAARTYNEQFF; cdr3_nt: TGTGCCAGCAGCTTAATGGCCGCCCGGACCTACAATGAGCAGTTCTTC
clone_size: -; cdr3_length: 12; v_call: TRBV14; d_call: -; j_call: TRBJ1-1; cdr3_aa: CASARRGTEAFF; cdr3_nt: TGTGCCAGCGCGAGAAGGGGCACTGAAGCTTTCTTT
clone_size: -; cdr3_length: 11; v_call: TRBV7-6; d_call: -; j_call: TRBJ2-5; cdr3_aa: CASSLDETQYF; cdr3_nt: TGTGCCAGCAGCTTAGACGAGACCCAGTACTTC
clone_size: -; cdr3_length: 15; v_call: TRBV6-1; d_call: -; j_call: TRBJ1-5; cdr3_aa: CASSEQVRGVQPQHF; cdr3_nt: TGTGCCAGCAGTGAACAAGTAAGGGGGGTTCAGCCCCAGCATTTT
clone_size: -; cdr3_length: 15; v_call: TRBV18; d_call: TRBD1; j_call: TRBJ2-3; cdr3_aa: CASSLGQGASDTQYF; cdr3_nt: TGTGCCAGCTCACTAGGACAGGGGGCGTCAGATACGCAGTATTTT